A selection of T cell receptor beta chains follows, all from one sample in a study of identical twins. Each CDR3 protein gets one entry after TCRdb re-called the 5' RACE reads with MiXCR. The profile shows approximately 530,000 distinct CDR3 sequences, 20% to 25% of them singletons. This same sample was also part of a study on yellow fever vaccine responses in identical twins.

The sample taken for sequencing was CD4+ T cells sorted from blood. The receptors were gathered from a woman aged 18 to 35 in good health. CDR3s include the opening cysteine and the closing phenylalanine or tryptophan. D genes are given only for firm matches. Some rows have no size entry. The others give once, few or many, or a class for an expanded clone.

TRBJ2-2,few,TRBD1,TRBV12-3/TRBV12-4,CASRDRAHTGELFF,TGTGCCAGCAGGGACAGGGCCCACACCGGGGAGCTGTTTTTT
TRBJ2-4,few,-,TRBV7-9,CASSFGLLAKNIQYF,TGTGCCAGCAGCTTTGGACTCCTAGCCAAAAACATTCAGTACTTC
TRBJ2-1,few,TRBD2,TRBV6-1,CASKIAGSSYNEQFF,TGTGCCAGCAAGATAGCGGGGAGCTCCTACAATGAGCAGTTCTTC
TRBJ2-5,few,TRBD2,TRBV19,CASSTLAGIRETQYF,TGTGCCAGTAGTACCCTAGCGGGGATCCGGGAGACCCAGTACTTC
TRBJ1-2,-,TRBD1,TRBV5-1,CASSAGTGDLGYGYTF,TGCGCCAGCAGCGCCGGGACAGGGGATCTTGGCTATGGCTACACCTTC
TRBJ2-1,-,-,TRBV3-1,CASSQAGTANEQFF,TGTGCCAGCAGCCAAGCCGGGACGGCTAATGAGCAGTTCTTC
TRBJ1-3,-,-,TRBV5-1,CASSLGRGNTIYF,TGCGCCAGCAGCCTAGGACGGGGAAACACCATATATTTT
TRBJ2-1,few,-,TRBV11-2,CASSLGGDNEQFF,TGTGCCAGCAGCTTAGGGGGGGACAATGAGCAGTTCTTC
TRBJ1-1,few,TRBD1,TRBV5-1,CATRQGANTEAFF,TGCGCCACCCGACAGGGGGCGAACACTGAAGCTTTCTTT
TRBJ2-3,many,TRBD2,TRBV6-5,CASSYLSGGGPDTQYF,TGTGCCAGCAGTTACCTATCGGGGGGGGGCCCTGATACGCAGTATTTT
TRBJ1-6,-,TRBD1,TRBV12-3/TRBV12-4,CASKPGQGYNSPLHF,TGTGCCAGCAAGCCGGGACAGGGGTATAATTCACCCCTCCACTTT
TRBJ2-1,-,TRBD2,TRBV7-6,CASSLGESGTSGYNEQFF,TGTGCCAGCAGCTTGGGGGAATCGGGGACTAGCGGCTACAATGAGCAGTTCTTC
TRBJ2-7,-,TRBD2,TRBV6-1,CASRITESLGGSEQYF,TGTGCCAGCAGAATCACAGAATCTTTGGGGGGGAGCGAGCAGTACTTC
TRBJ1-1,few,-,TRBV20-1,CSALSWSDTEAFF,TGCAGTGCTCTCAGCTGGAGTGACACTGAAGCTTTCTTT
TRBJ2-5,many,-,TRBV12-3/TRBV12-4,CASSLMETQYF,TGTGCCAGCAGTTTGATGGAGACCCAGTACTTC
TRBJ1-2,few,TRBD1,TRBV5-1,CASSWDGQGRDRVYGYTF,TGCGCCAGCAGCTGGGACGGACAGGGACGCGATCGGGTCTATGGCTACACCTTC
TRBJ2-1,few,-,TRBV10-3,CAITPARERGEQFF,TGTGCCATCACCCCGGCCCGGGAGAGGGGTGAGCAGTTCTTC
TRBJ2-5,few,-,TRBV6-1,CASRLVGETQYF,TGTGCCAGCAGACTAGTGGGGGAGACCCAGTACTTC
TRBJ2-2,-,TRBD2,TRBV20-1,CSARSGSRTGELFF,TGCAGTGCTCGGAGCGGGAGTCGCACCGGGGAGCTGTTTTTT
TRBJ1-5,-,-,TRBV3-1,CASSPGGRDQHF,TGTGCCAGCAGCCCCGGGGGCAGGGACCAGCATTTT
TRBJ2-7,few,TRBD2,TRBV5-1,CASSPGGLAGEGEQYF,TGCGCCAGCAGCCCGGGGGGACTAGCGGGAGAAGGGGAGCAGTACTTC
TRBJ2-7,-,-,TRBV20-1,CSASQGINYEQYF,TGCAGTGCCAGTCAGGGGATCAATTACGAGCAGTACTTC
TRBJ2-7,few,-,TRBV6-5,CASSSNRLVTYEQYF,TGTGCCAGCAGTTCCAACAGACTGGTTACCTACGAGCAGTACTTC
TRBJ2-1,few,TRBD2,TRBV10-3,CAISDSGGPYNEQFF,TGTGCCATCAGTGATAGCGGGGGGCCTTACAATGAGCAGTTCTTC
TRBJ2-1,few,TRBD2,TRBV20-1,CSAFPEGGTSGFYNEQFF,TGCAGTGCTTTCCCCGAGGGTGGGACTAGCGGATTCTACAATGAGCAGTTCTTC
TRBJ1-5,-,-,TRBV4-1,CASRDYRDSNQPQHF,TGCGCCAGCAGAGATTACAGGGATAGCAATCAGCCCCAGCATTTT
TRBJ2-2,-,-,TRBV20-1,CSAKRRTNTGELFF,TGCAGTGCGAAACGAAGAACGAACACCGGGGAGCTGTTTTTT
TRBJ2-2,-,-,TRBV20-1,CSARGGVAGELFF,TGCAGTGCTAGAGGAGGGGTCGCCGGGGAGCTGTTTTTT
TRBJ2-2,-,-,TRBV3-1,CASSQDRLHTGELFF,TGTGCCAGCAGCCAAGATCGTCTCCACACCGGGGAGCTGTTTTTT
TRBJ2-1,few,TRBD2,TRBV7-9,CASSLDPPSGVTEQFF,TGTGCCAGCAGCTTAGATCCGCCTAGCGGGGTCACGGAGCAGTTCTTC
TRBJ2-2,-,-,TRBV7-8,CASSLGETTGELFF,TGTGCCAGCAGCTTAGGGGAGACCACCGGGGAGCTGTTTTTT
TRBJ2-1,-,-,TRBV20-1,CSARELATFNEQFF,TGCAGTGCTAGAGAGCTAGCGACTTTCAATGAGCAGTTCTTC
TRBJ1-6,-,-,TRBV18,CASSEHNSPLHF,TGTGCCAGCTCGGAACATAATTCACCCCTCCACTTT
TRBJ2-1,-,-,TRBV9,CASSASGNTYNEQFF,TGTGCCAGCAGCGCGAGCGGAAATACCTACAATGAGCAGTTCTTC
TRBJ2-1,-,-,TRBV27,CASSLSAGVSYNEQFF,TGTGCCAGCAGTTTATCGGCAGGGGTCAGCTACAATGAGCAGTTCTTC
TRBJ2-1,few,TRBD1,TRBV6-5,CASSFGRGRRGNEQFF,TGTGCCAGCAGTTTCGGCAGGGGGCGCCGGGGGAATGAGCAGTTCTTC
TRBJ2-2,-,-,TRBV24-1,CATSDHERAGELFF,TGTGCCACCAGTGACCACGAACGAGCCGGGGAGCTGTTTTTT
TRBJ2-6,few,-,TRBV3-1,CASSKTGSSGANVLTF,TGTGCCAGCAGTAAAACAGGGAGCTCTGGGGCCAACGTCCTGACTTTC
TRBJ2-5,-,TRBD2,TRBV3-1,CASSHRVTSVGETQYF,TGTGCCAGCAGCCACCGCGTCACTAGCGTGGGGGAGACCCAGTACTTC
TRBJ2-2,-,TRBD2,TRBV11-3,CASSRGTSGGTNTGELFF,TGTGCCAGCAGCCGGGGGACTAGCGGGGGGACGAACACCGGGGAGCTGTTTTTT
TRBJ1-1,few,TRBD1,TRBV20-1,CSARDPGQGPNTEAFF,TGCAGTGCTAGAGATCCCGGACAGGGGCCGAACACTGAAGCTTTCTTT
TRBJ2-1,few,TRBD2,TRBV6-2/TRBV6-3,CASRPFSGLEKGGAEQFF,TGTGCCAGCAGACCCTTTTCGGGACTAGAAAAGGGAGGAGCTGAGCAGTTCTTC
TRBJ2-7,-,TRBD2,TRBV6-1,CASNQAGGTNEQYF,TGTGCCAGCAATCAAGCGGGAGGGACCAACGAGCAGTACTTC
TRBJ2-7,few,-,TRBV12-3/TRBV12-4,CASSLIGSGSYEQYF,TGTGCCAGCAGTTTGATAGGTTCGGGCTCCTACGAGCAGTACTTC
TRBJ2-2,few,TRBD1,TRBV7-3,CASSLSGTGNTGELFF,TGTGCCAGCAGCTTATCCGGGACAGGGAACACCGGGGAGCTGTTTTTT
TRBJ2-2,-,TRBD1,TRBV5-1,CASSFGDRGRELFF,TGCGCCAGCAGCTTTGGAGACAGGGGCCGGGAGCTGTTTTTT
TRBJ2-2,few,TRBD2,TRBV3-1,CASSIRGGYGELFF,TGTGCCAGCAGCATCCGGGGAGGGTACGGGGAGCTGTTTTTT
TRBJ2-1,many,TRBD2,TRBV4-1,CASSQGLLSGRGNEQFF,TGCGCCAGCAGCCAAGGGTTACTTAGCGGGAGGGGCAATGAGCAGTTCTTC
TRBJ1-6,few,-,TRBV12-3/TRBV12-4,CASTGQQNNSPLHF,TGTGCCAGCACGGGACAACAGAATAATTCACCCCTCCACTTT
TRBJ2-1,few,-,TRBV5-1,CASSLVWGGRYNEQFF,TGCGCCAGCAGCTTGGTTTGGGGGGGCCGATACAATGAGCAGTTCTTC
TRBJ2-5,-,TRBD1,TRBV11-2,CASSSRDRGPRETQYF,TGTGCCAGCAGCTCCCGGGACAGGGGGCCGCGGGAGACCCAGTACTTC